This entry lists 5 T cell receptor beta chains sequenced from one sample in a study of blood T cell repertoires in COVID-19. Measured with immunoSEQ multiplex PCR; TCRdb has only the in-frame clones, and not every one. Of 250,000 to 350,000 clones listed, roughly 80% are singletons. Sequencing used peripheral blood. These receptors were obtained from a person aged 65-85 years with COVID-19, enrolled during active disease.

V usage is TRBV27 and J usage is TRBJ2-5; 8 positions agree with TRBD2. The germline gives CDR1 MNHEY, CDR2 SMNVEV (reference sequence). The junction had 7 bases not matched to a gene; V was cut back by 2 bases and J by 5 bases. The CDR3 sequence is 15 residues long. DNA of the CDR3: TGTGCCAGCAGTTTAATCGGGGGGGGTCGGGAGACCCAGTACTTC. It encodes CASSLIGGGRETQYF.

The sample holds a few counts of this clone. The chain couples TRBV24-1 to TRBJ1-4; tentatively, D is TRBD1 (6 bases). Germline CDR1 and CDR2: KGHDR and SFDVKD. With 3 bases removed from V and 10 bases from J, the gap between germline ends came to 11 bases. This CDR3 comprises 13 residues. This CDR3 reads CATSDPGGRKLFF. For the CDR3, the DNA is TGTGCCACCAGTGATCCGGGGGGGCGAAAACTGTTTTTT.

V gene TRBV19 combines with J gene TRBJ2-3, with 13 positions matching TRBD2. Per the germline V gene, CDR1 is LNHDA and CDR2 is SQIVND (reference sequence). This CDR3 is 17 amino acids long. V lost 5 bases to trimming and J lost 0 bases; unmatched junction nucleotides: 5. DNA of the CDR3: TGTGCCAGTAGTTACCCGGGACTAGCGGGGAGCACAGATACGCAGTATTTT. Protein: CASSYPGLAGSTDTQYF.

This rearrangement joins TRBV5-1 to TRBJ2-7, with 14 bases aligning to TRBD2. Germline values: CDR1 SGHRS, CDR2 YFSETQ. The V and J ends lost 0 bases and 1 base, in that order; junction bases with no gene match: 3. The CDR3 has 17 residues. CDR3 DNA: TGCGCCAGCAGCTTGGGACTAGCGGGAGGGTTGTCCTACGAGCAGTACTTC. This gives the protein CASSLGLAGGLSYEQYF.

This sequence joins TRBV28 and TRBJ1-1, with unresolved D. Looked up from germline, CDR1 is MDHEN and CDR2 is SYDVKM. V shed 7 bases and J shed 4 bases, with 10 bases lying between them. The CDR3 covers 12 residues. The CDR3 loop is CASKDWSTEAFF. CDR3 coding DNA: TGTGCCAGCAAGGATTGGAGCACTGAAGCTTTCTTT. Full variable domain (remainder filled in from reference TRBV28 and TRBJ1-1): DVKVTQSSRYLVKRTGEKVFLECVQDMDHENMFWYRQDPGLGLRLIYFSYDVKMKEKGDIPEGYSVSREKKERFSLILESASTNQTSMYLCASKDWSTEAFFGQGTRLTVV.